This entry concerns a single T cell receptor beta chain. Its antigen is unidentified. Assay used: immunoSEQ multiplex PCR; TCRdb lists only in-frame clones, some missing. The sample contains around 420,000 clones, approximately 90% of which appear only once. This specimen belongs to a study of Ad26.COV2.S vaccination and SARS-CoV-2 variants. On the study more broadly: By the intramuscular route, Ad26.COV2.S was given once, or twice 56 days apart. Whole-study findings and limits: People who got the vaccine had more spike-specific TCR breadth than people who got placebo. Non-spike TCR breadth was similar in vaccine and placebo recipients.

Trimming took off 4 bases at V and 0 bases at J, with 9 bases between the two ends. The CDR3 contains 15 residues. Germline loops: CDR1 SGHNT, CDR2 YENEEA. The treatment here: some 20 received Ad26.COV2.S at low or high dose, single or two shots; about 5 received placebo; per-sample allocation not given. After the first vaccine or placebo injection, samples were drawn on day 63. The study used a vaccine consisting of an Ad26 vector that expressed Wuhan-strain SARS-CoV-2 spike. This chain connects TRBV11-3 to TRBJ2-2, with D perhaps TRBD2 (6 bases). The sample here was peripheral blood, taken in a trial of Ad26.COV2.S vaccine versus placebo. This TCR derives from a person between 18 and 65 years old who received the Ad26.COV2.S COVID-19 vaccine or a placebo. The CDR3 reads CASSSEGSNTGELFF. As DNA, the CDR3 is TGTGCCAGCAGCTCGGAGGGGTCGAACACCGGGGAGCTGTTTTTT.